Given below is one TCR beta chain in context. Its antigen is currently unknown. RNA extraction and reverse transcription yielded cDNA as sequencing template. Profiled with immunoSEQ multiplex PCR; TCRdb holds only in-frame clones, not every one. This sample yields over 70,000 clones, of which roughly 70% are seen a single time; roughly a quarter belongs to the top ten. The length of the CDR3 is 14 residues. The germline V gene has CDR1 SGHTA and CDR2 FQGNSA. The germline V and J ends were trimmed by 4 bases and 4 bases, with 13 bases remaining between them. Treatment indicated: oral pan-JAK inhibitor, 5-10 mg twice daily. This entry belongs to a study of CD8+ T cells in alopecia areata. Notes on the study in general: Among the top 100, expanded CD8+ clones, as well as scalp clonality, were significantly decreased by tofacitinib.

This specimen consisted of CD8+ T cells sorted from blood, obtained at week 24, from a patient treated with tofacitinib. The chain combines TRBV7-2 with TRBJ1-1; unclear D gene. The receptor was isolated from a human donor with alopecia areata. CDR3 DNA: TGTGCCAGCAGCTCCGCGCCGGGAAGCACTGAAGCTTTCTTT. Translation: CASSSAPGSTEAFF.